This T cell receptor beta chain was recovered during a study of immune cell composition in non-small cell lung cancer (dated by TCRdb to 2016 to 2017). About the study as a whole: Histologic subtype, mainly lung adenocarcinoma or squamous cell carcinoma, was assigned on the basis of H&E together with p63, CK5, Napsin A and TTF-1 immunohistochemistry. Four tumour specimens that had TCR-beta data belonged to rare histological subtypes and were left out of the subtype comparisons. Supplementary cohort #1, approximately 9 lung adenocarcinoma cases, had paired tumour/lung TCR-beta sequencing and TIL populations generated to assess tumour reactivity. Using Adaptive Biotechnologies, the researchers ran TCR-beta sequencing on approximately 37 paired NSCLC tumour and non-adjacent lung specimens, along with about two dozen tumour-only specimens.

As encoded in the germline V gene (reference sequence), CDR1 is LNHDA while CDR2 is SQIVND. Between the V and J ends, shortened by 3 bases and 2 bases respectively, the junction contains 7 bases. Counted from cysteine to phenylalanine, this CDR3 has 13 amino acids. Only the CDR3 portion is preserved as DNA: 39 bases, with reading frame beginning at the first base. Details on this clone: Its antigen remains unidentified. Qualities for individual bases were not recorded, and no much larger clone is one base off.

Frozen aliquots of unsorted single-cell suspensions were used for genomic DNA extraction with the QIAamp DNA kit. Tumour samples were surgically resected non-small cell lung cancer tissue. Tissues arrived within 2 hours after resection and were immediately processed into single-cell suspensions. Tissue was mechanically dissociated and enzymatically digested with DNase I, collagenase I and hyaluronidase for about 30 minutes at 37 °C, then filtered and RBC-lysed. A two-step multiplex PCR was used to amplify TCR-beta CDR3 regions from genomic DNA, and Illumina-compatible adaptors were added in the second step. TCR-beta immunosequencing was performed on an Illumina platform as a commercial immunoSEQ service. As for the authors' bioinformatics: Repertoires were summarised by productive clonality and by Top 10 Clones, defined as the percentage of T-cell templates derived from the ten most frequent sequences. Productive clonality ranged from 0 to 1, with 1 indicating a monoclonal population. Using log10 scatter plots, tumour-associated clones were identified as sequences that made up at least 0.1% of tumour T-cell templates yet were absent from the matched non-adjacent lung. Two-group comparisons used Student's t-tests, stages used ANOVA, and relationships used linear regression, analysed in GraphPad Prism7 and R. TCRdb re-hosts the immuneACCESS table, in-frame sequences only. Its copies lack some clones; in the studies checked, an unresolved V gene accounts for under half of them, and the cause for the rest is not known. From that table come the V and J calls and clone size; the DNA was used to work out D and trimming. The sample profile shows roughly 2,500 clones; around 81% of them were found once. Around 3.9% of the sample lies in the top ten.

The paper's findings and limits, for the study overall: Across about nine adenocarcinoma cases, TIL tumour reactivity correlated strongly with maximal tumour-associated clone frequency but not with overall clonality. The reactivity cohort included only around ten cases, and whether tumour-reactive clones share sequences with the dominant in vivo tumour-associated clones was not shown. Nearly half of NSCLC cases had tumour-associated clones >0.5%, with about 80% of squamous carcinomas showing such clones compared with approximately 34% of adenocarcinomas. Significantly higher Top 10 clone scores and productive clonality were observed in lung squamous cell carcinoma than in lung adenocarcinoma tumours. No significant correlation was found between smoking pack-years and tumour TCR-beta clonality.

The chain is assembled from TRBV19 and TRBJ1-2; confidence is insufficient to name the D gene. Specimen: lung tumor tissue. The TCR sequence derives from a human donor with non-small cell lung cancer. CDR3 region: CASSIGGNYGYTF. The sequence in DNA is TGTGCCAGTAGTATCGGCGGAAACTATGGCTACACCTTC.